Shown below are 17 T cell receptor beta chains from a single sample sequenced in a study of cytomegalovirus exposure and HLA in healthy donors. PCR involved 60 Vbeta and 13 Jbeta primers. The data were produced by immunoSEQ multiplex PCR, yet TCRdb's version contains in-frame clones alone and is incomplete. The sample shows about 160,000 clones, around 80% of them seen only once. Sequencing was carried out using PBMCs. The origin of the receptors is a man aged 45 to 65 in good health and CMV-seropositive.

The rearrangement uses TRBV7-6 and TRBJ2-5; D perhaps matches TRBD2 (7 bases). Trimming took off 7 bases at V and 4 bases at J, with 22 bases between the two ends. The CDR3 has 16 amino acids. The V gene's germline CDR1 is SGHVS and CDR2 FNYEAQ. CDR3 residues: CASTPRGGPKGETQYF. The CDR3, as DNA: TGTGCCAGCACTCCGAGGGGGGGGCCGAAGGGAGAGACCCAGTACTTC. The full variable domain, its missing parts supplied by reference TRBV7-6 and TRBJ2-5, is GAGVSQSPRYKVTKRGQDVALRCDPISGHVSLYWYRQALGQGPEFLTYFNYEAQQDKSGLPNDRFSAERPEGSISTLTIQRTEQRDSAMYRCASTPRGGPKGETQYFGPGTRLLVL.

The CDR3 reads CASRSGLAGGLTQYF. The CDR3 DNA reads as TGTGCCAGCAGATCGGGACTAGCGGGGGGCCTTACGCAGTATTTT. The chain has TRBV11-3 and TRBJ2-3; 15 nucleotides line up with TRBD2. Germline V gene data show CDR1 as SGHNT and CDR2 as YENEEA. V lost 6 bases to trimming and J lost 8 bases; unmatched junction nucleotides: 6. CDR3 length equals 15 residues. Full variable domain (outside the CDR3, taken from reference TRBV11-3 and TRBJ2-3): EAGVVQSPRYKIIEKKQPVAFWCNPISGHNTLYWYLQNLGQGPELLIRYENEEAVDDSQLPKDRFSAERLKGVDSTLKIQPAELGDSAVYLCASRSGLAGGLTQYFGPGTRLTVL.

The chain links TRBV30 to TRBJ2-5; TRBD1 aligns across 9 bases. V shed 1 base and J 2 bases; nucleotides not matched to a gene: 5. CDR3 length equals 15 residues. The germline V gene has CDR1 GTSNPN and CDR2 SVGIG (reference sequence). The CDR3 DNA reads TGTGCCTGGAGTGACTCCGGGACAGGGCAAGAGACCCAGTACTTC. This codes for CAWSDSGTGQETQYF.

Only a few counts were recorded for this clone. The J gene is TRBJ1-3, the V gene TRBV19; D may be TRBD1 (6 bases). The CDR3 loop spans 15 amino acids. Germline CDR1 LNHDA, CDR2 SQIVND (reference sequence). V lost 7 bases and J 2 bases, leaving 15 bases between the germline ends. CDR3 sequence reads: CASTTRGAAGNTIYF. The CDR3, as DNA: TGTGCCAGTACCACTCGGGGGGCGGCTGGAAACACCATATATTTT.

The J gene is TRBJ2-3, the V gene TRBV4-2; 10 bases match TRBD2. Germline assignment: CDR1 LGHNA and CDR2 YNFKEQ. Unmatched junction bases numbered 14, after V lost 3 bases and J lost 8 bases. The CDR3 is 17 residues long. The CDR3 spells CASSQESGRAPGATQYF. CDR3 DNA sequence: TGTGCCAGCAGCCAGGAAAGCGGGAGGGCCCCGGGGGCTACGCAGTATTTT.

About this clone itself: The junction does not match germline at one end; this may be a read error. This CDR3 is also generated by other DNA sequences in the sample. The chain combines TRBV15 with TRBJ1-1; perhaps TRBD1 as D (6 bases). Germline V CDR1 and CDR2: LNHNV, YYDKDF (reference sequence). The CDR3 has 15 amino acids. The chain's CDR3 is CATSRVLQGNTEAFF. The CDR3 DNA is TGTGCTACCAGCAGAGTGCTACAGGGGAACACTGAAGCTTTCTTT.

The gene calls are TRBV7-9 and TRBJ1-4; no definite D call. The germline V gene has CDR1 SEHNR and CDR2 FQNEAQ (reference sequence). The CDR3 has 15 residues. Trimming stripped 1 base from V and 7 bases from J, with 13 bases between. CDR3 amino acids: CASSLGTGSGEKLFF. CDR3 in DNA: TGTGCCAGCAGCTTAGGCACGGGTTCGGGTGAAAAACTGTTTTTT.

V is TRBV5-6 and J is TRBJ2-2, with D maybe TRBD1 (6 bases). The V and J ends lost 3 bases and 3 bases respectively, with 12 bases between them. The germline V gene has CDR1 SGHDT and CDR2 YYEEEE. The CDR3 runs 15 residues. The CDR3 region is CASSSSGTYTGELFF. The CDR3 DNA reads TGTGCCAGCAGCTCATCCGGGACATACACCGGGGAGCTGTTTTTT.

The V and J genes are TRBV14 and TRBJ2-1; 7 nucleotides agree with TRBD1. The CDR3 loop spans 15 amino acids. V lost 2 bases, J lost 8 bases, and 9 bases stayed unmatched. Germline CDR1 is SGHDN and CDR2 is FVKESK. In DNA, the CDR3 is TGTGCCAGCAGCCAACTACAGGACAGGATCGATGAGCAGTTCTTC. Its protein is CASSQLQDRIDEQFF.

The chain combines TRBV11-2 with TRBJ2-2; 9 positions match TRBD2. The V and J ends lost 3 bases and 4 bases, in that order; junction bases with no gene match: 3. The CDR3 totals 15 residues. The germline V gene has CDR1 SGHAT and CDR2 FQNNGV. The CDR3 nucleotides read TGTGCCAGCAGCTTTCAACTAGCGGGCACCGGGGAGCTGTTTTTT. It yields the protein CASSFQLAGTGELFF.

This chain connects TRBV29-1 to TRBJ1-1, with TRBD1 as a possible D gene (6 bases). The CDR3 contains 13 residues. Trimming removed 6 bases at V and 1 base at J, with 12 bases between. Germline lookup yields CDR1 SQVTM and CDR2 ANQGSEA. CDR3 sequence reads: CSVGHRENTEAFF. The DNA of the CDR3 is TGCAGCGTAGGTCACAGGGAGAACACTGAAGCTTTCTTT.

The chain joins TRBV12-5 to TRBJ2-3, with 13 bases that match TRBD2. V trimming: 8 bases; J trimming: 1 base; junction bases outside the gene matches: 3. This CDR3 spans 15 amino acids. Germline CDR1 is LGHNT and CDR2 is FRNRAP. The DNA of the CDR3 is TGTGCTAGTCGGACTAGCGGGAGTGGCACAGATACGCAGTATTTT. It is translated as CASRTSGSGTDTQYF. The variable domain in full, completed from reference TRBV12-5 and TRBJ2-3, reads DARVTQTPRHKVTEMGQEVTMRCQPILGHNTVFWYRQTMMQGLELLAYFRNRAPLDDSGMPKDRFSAEMPDATLATLKIQPSEPRDSAVYFCASRTSGSGTDTQYFGPGTRLTVL.

This clone was observed a few times. The V and J genes are TRBV25-1 and TRBJ2-2; tentatively, D is TRBD1 (6 bases). Germline assignment: CDR1 MGHDK and CDR2 SYGVNS. Trimming stripped 4 bases from V and 2 bases from J, with 8 bases between. This CDR3 comprises 14 residues. CDR3 bases: TGTGCCAGCAGTGCAGGGGCAAACACCGGGGAGCTGTTTTTT. Translation: CASSAGANTGELFF.

The rearrangement joins TRBV7-8 to TRBJ2-1, with unresolved D. Trimming cost V 2 bases and J 9 bases, with 14 bases left between them. Germline V CDR1 and CDR2: SGHVS, FQNEAQ. This CDR3 is 14 amino acids long. In nucleotides, the CDR3 is TGTGCCAGCAGCTTATTCTTAGATACGGGTGAGCAGTTCTTC. This translates into CASSLFLDTGEQFF.

This clone was observed a single time. V usage is TRBV4-1 and J usage is TRBJ1-1; D remains unclear. CDR3 size: 15 residues. Between the trimmed V and J ends, which lost 0 bases and 1 base, there was a span of 9 bases. Germline V gene data show CDR1 as MGHRA and CDR2 as YSYEKL. CDR3 DNA: TGCGCCAGCAGCCAAGAGGTAGCGAGGAACACTGAAGCTTTCTTT. Translating gives CASSQEVARNTEAFF.

This chain connects TRBV4-1 to TRBJ1-1; perhaps TRBD1 as D (6 bases). CDR3 length equals 17 residues. The V end lost 1 base, the J end lost 7 bases, and 22 bases lay between the germline ends. From germline, CDR1 is MGHRA and CDR2 YSYEKL. The CDR3 DNA reads as TGCGCCAGCAGCCAAGGCTTCGGGACACCCTCTGTTGGTGAAGCTTTCTTT. Its translation: CASSQGFGTPSVGEAFF.

The CDR3 loop reads CSAVGGTEAFF. For the CDR3, the DNA is TGCAGTGCGGTGGGGGGAACTGAAGCTTTCTTT. The rearrangement uses TRBV20-1 and TRBJ1-1; D may be TRBD1 (5 bases). CDR3 length: 11 amino acids. Germline V lookup: CDR1 DFQATT, CDR2 SNEGSKA (reference sequence). Trimming removed 6 bases at V and 5 bases at J, with 10 bases between.